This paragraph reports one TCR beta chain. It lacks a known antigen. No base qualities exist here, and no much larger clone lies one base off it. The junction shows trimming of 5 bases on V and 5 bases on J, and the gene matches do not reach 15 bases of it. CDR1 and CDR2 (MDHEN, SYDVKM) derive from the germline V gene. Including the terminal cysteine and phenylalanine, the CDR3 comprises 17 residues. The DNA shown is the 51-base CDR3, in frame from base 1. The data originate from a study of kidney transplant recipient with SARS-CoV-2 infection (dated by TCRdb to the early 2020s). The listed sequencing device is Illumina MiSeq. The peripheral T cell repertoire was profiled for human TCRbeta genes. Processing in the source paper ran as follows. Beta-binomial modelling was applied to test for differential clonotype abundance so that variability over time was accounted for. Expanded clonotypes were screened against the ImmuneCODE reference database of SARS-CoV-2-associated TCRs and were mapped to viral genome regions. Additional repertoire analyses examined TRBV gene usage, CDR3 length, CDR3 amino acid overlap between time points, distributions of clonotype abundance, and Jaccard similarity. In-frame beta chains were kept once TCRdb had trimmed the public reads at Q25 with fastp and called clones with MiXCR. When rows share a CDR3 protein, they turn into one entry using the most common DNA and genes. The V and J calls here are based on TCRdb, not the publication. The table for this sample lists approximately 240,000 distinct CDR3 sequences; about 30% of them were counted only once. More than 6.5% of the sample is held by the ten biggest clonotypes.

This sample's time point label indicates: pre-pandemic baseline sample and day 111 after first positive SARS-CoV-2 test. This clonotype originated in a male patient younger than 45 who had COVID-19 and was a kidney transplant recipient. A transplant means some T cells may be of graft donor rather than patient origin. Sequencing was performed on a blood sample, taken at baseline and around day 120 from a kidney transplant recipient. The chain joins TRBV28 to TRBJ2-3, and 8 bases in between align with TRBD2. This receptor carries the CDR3 CASSIPIAGRRGDTQYF. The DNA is TGTGCCAGCAGTATACCGATAGCGGGACGCCGGGGAGATACGCAGTATTTT.